This T cell receptor beta chain stems from a study of T cells in Graves' hyperthyroidism and ophthalmopathy. Study findings and constraints: Blood shared most expanded thyroid clonotypes above 0.001.

This clonotype was detected only a few times. As yet, its antigen is unknown. The CDR3 spans 15 residues. The V and J ends lost 0 bases and 2 bases respectively, with 10 bases between them. CDR1 is MGHRA and CDR2 is YSYEKL in the germline V gene. The CDR3 regions of TCR beta were amplified from RNA transcripts. The TCR CDR3 was amplified in a first-round RT-PCR using the HTBI primer set. A single record per CDR3 protein comes from TCRdb applying MiXCR to the multiplex PCR reads. Here the sample spans roughly 700,000 distinct CDR3 sequences, approximately 40% being singletons. Sequenced input: blood. This TCR derives from a woman between 40 and 55 years old with Graves' hyperthyroidism. The V call is TRBV4-1, the J call TRBJ1-2, with D unclear. The CDR3 region is CASSQEVTVNYGYTF. In nucleotides, the CDR3 is TGCGCCAGCAGCCAAGAAGTGACGGTAAACTATGGCTACACCTTC.